What follows describes a single TCR beta chain. Its antigen is unknown. The data originate from a study of blood T cells in healthy people across ages. PCR was performed a second time for roughly 6 to 12 cycles using a sample-barcoded 5' primer and a J-beta primer mix. The authors tagged each cDNA molecule using a template-switch adaptor with 12 random nucleotides. TCRdb ran MiXCR on the 5' RACE reads and lists one entry per CDR3 protein. Of around 1,500,000 distinct CDR3 sequences listed, around 42% are singletons. Germline V gives CDR1 MNHNS, CDR2 SASEGT. V lost 1 base to trimming and J lost 2 bases, with 10 bases between them. There are 15 residues in the CDR3. Study-wide results and limits: A roughly linear age-dependent decrease characterized TCR beta diversity per million T cells.

The source material was blood. This receptor was taken from a woman aged 18-35 years in good health. The chain joins TRBV6-1 to TRBJ2-3; perhaps TRBD2 as D (6 bases). The CDR3 DNA reads as TGTGCCAGCAGTGAAGTAGGAGGGAACACAGATACGCAGTATTTT. It codes for CASSEVGGNTDTQYF.